Presented here are 25 T cell receptor beta chains from one specimen sequenced in a study of siplizumab effects on memory and regulatory T cells. Only in-frame clones appear in the TCRdb table, and some are missing; sequencing was by immunoSEQ multiplex PCR. The table has more than 90,000 clones, about 90% seen once; the top ten hold around 12%. The sequenced sample was non-Treg CD4+ T cells sorted from blood. The receptors derive from a human donor in good health.

The chain combines TRBV19 with TRBJ1-4; D unclear. V lost 3 bases to trimming and J lost 0 bases, with 5 bases between them. This CDR3 is built from 14 residues. Germline CDR1 reads LNHDA; CDR2 reads SQIVND (reference sequence). Written as DNA, the CDR3 is TGTGCCAGTAGTATGACTGCAACTAATGAAAAACTGTTTTTT. Protein: CASSMTATNEKLFF.

The chain uses TRBV9 and TRBJ2-1; the match to TRBD2 covers 11 bases. CDR1 is SGDLS and CDR2 is YYNGEE in the germline V gene. V shed 4 bases and J 2 bases; nucleotides not matched to a gene: 8. CDR3 size: 17 residues. The chain's CDR3 is CASSPRLAGRAYNEQFF. CDR3 nucleotide sequence: TGTGCCAGCAGCCCGCGACTAGCGGGAAGGGCCTACAATGAGCAGTTCTTC.

This chain joins TRBV2 and TRBJ2-5; 12 nucleotides align to TRBD1. This CDR3 is built from 15 residues. The V and J ends lost 5 bases and 7 bases, in that order; junction bases with no gene match: 8. In germline, CDR1 is SNHLY, CDR2 FYNNEI. Here the CDR3 reads CASSSGQGARGTQYF. The CDR3 nucleotides read TGTGCCAGCAGTTCGGGACAGGGGGCACGGGGGACCCAGTACTTC. The full variable domain, completed using reference TRBV2 and TRBJ2-5, is EPEVTQTPSHQVTQMGQEVILRCVPISNHLYFYWYRQILGQKVEFLVSFYNNEISEKSEIFDDQFSVERPDGSNFTLKIRSTKLEDSAMYFCASSSGQGARGTQYFGPGTRLLVL.

This clone has just a few counts. The chain has TRBV4-3 and TRBJ1-2, with TRBD1 as a possible D gene (6 bases). Germline V gene lookup returns CDR1 LGHNA and CDR2 YSLEER. The V end was cut by 3 bases, the J end by 2 bases, with 13 bases between. This CDR3 region has 15 residues. CDR3 coding DNA: TGCGCCAGCAGCCAGGCGACAGGTTGGAACTATGGCTACACCTTC. Its protein is CASSQATGWNYGYTF.

This chain links TRBV10-3 with TRBJ2-3, with D perhaps matching TRBD2 (6 bases). Trimming shortened V by 10 bases and J by 6 bases, and 14 bases separated the two germline ends. In germline, CDR1 is ENHRY, CDR2 SYGVKD. The CDR3 is 12 residues long. CDR3 nucleotide sequence: TGTGCCACCCTAGGAGGGGTGGATACGCAGTATTTT. The encoded protein is CATLGGVDTQYF.

This chain connects TRBV25-1 to TRBJ2-3; D perhaps matches TRBD1 (6 bases). Between the trimmed V and J ends, which lost 2 bases and 5 bases, there was a span of 14 bases. The CDR3 covers 15 residues. Germline CDR1 is MGHDK and CDR2 is SYGVNS. The CDR3 DNA reads as TGTGCCAGCAGTGAAGCAGGGGCAGGTGGAGATACGCAGTATTTT. Its translation is CASSEAGAGGDTQYF.

The CDR3 loop is CASSLRARSAVYGYTF. The CDR3 DNA reads TGTGCCAGCAGCTTAAGGGCCCGTTCGGCAGTCTATGGCTACACCTTC. The chain is built from TRBV7-9 and TRBJ1-2; D call uncertain. Germline loops: CDR1 SEHNR, CDR2 FQNEAQ (reference sequence). This CDR3 has 16 residues. Deletions cut 2 bases from V and 4 bases from J, with 17 bases between.

J is TRBJ2-7 and V is TRBV29-1; D gene unclear. Trimming took 5 bases from V and 7 from J, leaving 12 bases between them. The CDR3 runs 11 residues. CDR1 is SQVTM, CDR2 ANQGSEA, per germline. The CDR3 nucleotides are TGCAGCGTTCAACTTTCTGGGGAGCAGTACTTC. Protein product: CSVQLSGEQYF.

The chain has TRBV25-1 and TRBJ1-2, with 9 bases matching TRBD1. V gave up 5 bases and J gave up 5 bases; unmatched junction bases: 9. CDR1 MGHDK and CDR2 SYGVNS come from the germline V gene. CDR3 size: 15 residues. The CDR3 is CASSQPGTGSYGYTF. The CDR3 DNA reads TGTGCCAGCAGTCAGCCCGGGACAGGGTCATATGGCTACACCTTC.

The J gene is TRBJ1-2, the V gene TRBV4-1, with D perhaps TRBD1 (5 bases). V gave up 0 bases and J gave up 2 bases, with 10 bases separating them. This CDR3 has 15 amino acids. Germline CDR1 is MGHRA and CDR2 is YSYEKL. The CDR3 here is CASSQDLAGNYGYTF. Here the CDR3 DNA reads TGCGCCAGCAGCCAAGATTTAGCAGGGAACTATGGCTACACCTTC.

The V and J genes are TRBV9 and TRBJ2-3; D is unresolved. CDR1 and CDR2 from the germline V gene are SGDLS and YYNGEE. The CDR3 covers 13 residues. V shed 2 bases and J shed 6 bases, with 10 bases lying between them. Here the CDR3 DNA reads TGTGCCAGCAGCGTCAGGTCCCTGGATACGCAGTATTTT. It specifies CASSVRSLDTQYF. Full variable domain (missing parts from reference TRBV9 and TRBJ2-3): DSGVTQTPKHLITATGQRVTLRCSPRSGDLSVYWYQQSLDQGLQFLIQYYNGEERAKGNILERFSAQQFPDLHSELNLSSLELGDSALYFCASSVRSLDTQYFGPGTRLTVL.

The rearrangement joins TRBV29-1 to TRBJ2-1; 13 nucleotides match TRBD2. CDR3 length: 14 residues. Trimming cost V 7 bases and J 7 bases; bases outside gene matches: 7. CDR1 is SQVTM, CDR2 ANQGSEA, per germline. DNA for the CDR3: TGCAGCGCCGGACTAGCGGGAGTGAAAAATGAGCAGTTCTTC. It is translated as CSAGLAGVKNEQFF.

The table lists this clone with a count of one. V usage is TRBV6-1 and J usage is TRBJ1-4; a weak D match, TRBD1 (6 bases). This CDR3 has 15 residues. Trimming cost V 6 bases and J 8 bases, with 19 bases left between them. CDR1 MNHNS and CDR2 SASEGT come from the germline V gene. As DNA, the CDR3 is TGTGCCAGCAGAACCACCCGAGGGGGTGGGGAAAAACTGTTTTTT. Translation gives CASRTTRGGGEKLFF.

The chain carries TRBV7-9 and TRBJ2-5; 9 bases align to TRBD2. V shed 4 bases, J shed 4 bases, and the junction held 4 bases outside the gene matches. Germline values: CDR1 SEHNR, CDR2 FQNEAQ (reference sequence). The CDR3 totals 14 residues. The CDR3 DNA reads TGTGCCAGCAGCTCTAGCGGGATGGGAGAGACCCAGTACTTC. Its protein is CASSSSGMGETQYF.

The V gene is TRBV27, the J gene TRBJ1-2; weak D call: TRBD1 (5 bases). The CDR3 has 16 residues. Trimming pared 6 bases from V and 4 bases from J, leaving 21 bases between. Germline loops: CDR1 MNHEY, CDR2 SMNVEV (reference sequence). CDR3 region: CASSHSRDGFGYGYTF. The CDR3 DNA is TGTGCCAGCAGCCATTCTCGGGACGGATTCGGCTATGGCTACACCTTC.

The J gene is TRBJ1-1, the V gene TRBV18, with unresolved D. CDR1 KGHSH and CDR2 LQKENI come from the germline V gene. V lost 2 bases to trimming and J lost 0 bases, with 10 bases between them. The length of the CDR3 is 15 residues. The chain's CDR3 is CASSPRGRLNTEAFF. CDR3 coding DNA: TGTGCCAGCTCACCAAGAGGACGGCTGAACACTGAAGCTTTCTTT.

The J gene is TRBJ2-1, the V gene TRBV28, with D possibly matching TRBD1 (5 bases). The V gene lost 2 bases and the J gene lost 7 bases, with 15 bases spanning the gap. The CDR3 sequence is 15 residues long. CDR1 and CDR2 from the germline V gene are MDHEN and SYDVKM. Here the CDR3 reads CASSLLAGLGNEQFF. DNA for the CDR3: TGTGCCAGCAGTTTACTGGCAGGGCTCGGGAATGAGCAGTTCTTC.

This clone was detected only a few times. The chain joins TRBV7-3 to TRBJ2-1, with TRBD2 as a possible D gene (6 bases). There are 19 residues in the CDR3. Germline V gene lookup returns CDR1 SGHTA and CDR2 FQGTGA. The V and J ends lost 0 bases and 2 bases respectively, with 20 bases between them. The DNA of the CDR3 is TGTGCCAGCAGCTTAACTTTTGGCGATAGCGGAGTTACCTACAATGAGCAGTTCTTC. Its translation: CASSLTFGDSGVTYNEQFF.

This sequence joins TRBV7-3 and TRBJ2-2; no clear D gene. Germline CDR1 and CDR2: SGHTA and FQGTGA. The CDR3 has 14 amino acids. V lost 0 bases to trimming and J lost 5 bases, with 7 bases between them. Here the CDR3 DNA reads TGTGCCAGCAGCTTAACGTCGAGAACCGGGGAGCTGTTTTTT. Protein product: CASSLTSRTGELFF.

The rearrangement joins TRBV5-6 to TRBJ2-7; D is unclear. V was clipped by 2 bases and J by 4 bases, with 10 bases between them. The CDR3 contains 13 residues. Germline V gene data show CDR1 as SGHDT and CDR2 as YYEEEE. This CDR3 is CASSFDARYEQYF. CDR3 coding DNA: TGTGCCAGCAGCTTCGATGCTCGGTACGAGCAGTACTTC. The complete variable domain, with remaining parts taken from reference TRBV5-6 and TRBJ2-7, reads DAGVTQSPTHLIKTRGQQVTLRCSPKSGHDTVSWYQQALGQGPQFIFQYYEEEERQRGNFPDRFSGHQFPNYSSELNVNALLLGDSALYLCASSFDARYEQYFGPGTRLTVT.

The gene calls are TRBV14 and TRBJ1-2; D possibly corresponds to TRBD1 (5 bases). Between the trimmed V and J ends, which lost 3 bases and 6 bases, there was a span of 14 bases. Per the germline V gene, CDR1 is SGHDN and CDR2 is FVKESK. The CDR3 sequence is 14 residues long. The CDR3: CASSQPPLGHGYTF. The CDR3 DNA reads as TGTGCCAGCAGCCAGCCCCCTTTGGGGCATGGCTACACCTTC.

V usage is TRBV4-1 and J usage is TRBJ2-7; either TRBD1 or TRBD2 may supply D (5 bases each). There are 14 residues in the CDR3. The V gene lost 3 bases and the J gene lost 5 bases, with 14 bases spanning the gap. Germline V gives CDR1 MGHRA, CDR2 YSYEKL. CDR3 coding DNA: TGCGCCAGCAGCCAGGGGGACCCGCGGGACGAGCAGTACTTC. Residues: CASSQGDPRDEQYF.

This clone was found once. This chain links TRBV2 with TRBJ2-1; maybe TRBD2 (5 bases). This CDR3 is 13 amino acids long. Between the trimmed V and J ends, which lost 6 bases and 5 bases, there was a span of 11 bases. Germline assignment: CDR1 SNHLY and CDR2 FYNNEI. The CDR3 bases are TGTGCCAGCAGCGAAACTAGAGACAATGAGCAGTTCTTC. Translation: CASSETRDNEQFF. Combining the CDR3 with reference TRBV2 and TRBJ2-1 gives the whole variable domain EPEVTQTPSHQVTQMGQEVILRCVPISNHLYFYWYRQILGQKVEFLVSFYNNEISEKSEIFDDQFSVERPDGSNFTLKIRSTKLEDSAMYFCASSETRDNEQFFGPGTRLTVL.

This clone was counted between two and nine times. The rearrangement uses TRBV19 and TRBJ1-5; 7 bases fit TRBD1. Germline CDR1 LNHDA, CDR2 SQIVND (reference sequence). V dropped 6 bases and J dropped 11; count of bases not matched to a gene: 7. The CDR3 covers 12 residues. The CDR3 spells CASSHTGEAQHF. DNA for the CDR3: TGTGCCAGTAGCCATACAGGGGAAGCCCAGCATTTT.

The chain is built from TRBV30 and TRBJ1-2; D remains ambiguous. V was pared by 2 bases and J by 4 bases, with 8 bases between. The CDR3 has 12 amino acids. CDR1 is GTSNPN, CDR2 SVGIG, per germline (reference sequence). This chain's CDR3 is CAWSSAVYGYTF. CDR3 DNA: TGTGCCTGGAGTAGCGCGGTCTATGGCTACACCTTC.